The present entry profiles one T cell receptor beta chain with its context. Its target is not known. PCR was performed using 60 Vbeta and 13 Jbeta primers. The method was immunoSEQ multiplex PCR; TCRdb's version includes in-frame clones alone and lacks a portion of them. The sample totals 40,000 or so clones; its top ten clones hold roughly 2.9%. This entry is derived from a study of cytomegalovirus exposure and HLA in healthy donors. General study results and limits: The study designated roughly 160 TCR beta chains cytomegalovirus-associated. Beyond CMV serostatus, there was no information to go on about immune exposure.

The germline V gene encodes CDR1 MDHEN and CDR2 SYDVKM. V was clipped by 10 bases and J by 7 bases, with 17 bases between them. This CDR3 has 14 amino acids. The V gene is TRBV28, the J gene TRBJ1-6, with D uncertain. The sequence was collected from a woman aged 30 to 39 in good health and CMV-seropositive. The source material was PBMCs. CDR3 in DNA: TGTGCCATCACGAAATTGCGCCTAAATTCACCCCTCCACTTT. Amino acids: CAITKLRLNSPLHF.